Shown below are 10 T cell receptor beta chains from a single sample sequenced in a study of blood T cell repertoires in COVID-19. Here immunoSEQ multiplex PCR was the method, and the copy in TCRdb shows in-frame clones only, minus some. Of 110,000 to 150,000 clones listed, approximately 84% were seen once; the top ten hold around 8%. Sequences were obtained from peripheral blood. The receptors stem from a human donor in a cohort sampled during active COVID-19.

The chain uses TRBV6-5 and TRBJ2-3; D is undetermined. The CDR3 is 11 residues long. Germline values: CDR1 MNHEY, CDR2 SVGAGI. Between the trimmed V and J ends, which lost 10 bases and 2 bases, there was a span of 7 bases. In DNA, the CDR3 is TGTGCCACTCGTTTCACAGATACGCAGTATTTT. Translating it yields CATRFTDTQYF.

This sequence joins TRBV14 and TRBJ2-3; D uncertain. This CDR3 region has 15 residues. Germline CDR1 is SGHDN and CDR2 is FVKESK. V lost 0 bases and J 2 bases, leaving 9 bases between the germline ends. The CDR3 protein is CASSQDRVFTDTQYF. The CDR3 nucleotides read TGTGCCAGCAGCCAAGATCGAGTGTTCACAGATACGCAGTATTTT.

The rearrangement joins TRBV29-1 to TRBJ2-1; TRBD2 matches 7 bases. Germline V gene data show CDR1 as SQVTM and CDR2 as ANQGSEA. The J segment lost 7 bases and the V segment lost 7 bases, leaving 7 bases of the junction unmatched. This CDR3 has 12 amino acids. The CDR3 sequence is CSGSVGGNEQFF. Here the CDR3 DNA reads TGCAGCGGCTCGGTGGGGGGGAATGAGCAGTTCTTC.

CDR3 DNA: TGTGCCAGCAGTTTATCGTCGGCAGGGGGTATCAATCAGCCCCAGCATTTT. This encodes CASSLSSAGGINQPQHF. The chain links TRBV27 to TRBJ1-5; 7 bases agree with TRBD1. Trimming at V came to 0 bases and at J to 3 bases, leaving 8 bases not matched to a gene. Germline V gene sequence: CDR1 MNHEY, CDR2 SMNVEV (reference sequence). The CDR3 has 17 residues.

The chain has TRBV19 and TRBJ2-7; D possibly corresponds to TRBD2 (6 bases). The CDR3 consists of 15 residues. The V end lost 5 bases, the J end lost 0 bases, and 14 bases lay between the germline ends. In germline, CDR1 is LNHDA, CDR2 SQIVND (reference sequence). The CDR3 sequence is CASSPRRRASYEQYF. CDR3 DNA: TGTGCCAGTAGTCCTAGACGGAGGGCCTCCTACGAGCAGTACTTC.

This chain connects TRBV19 to TRBJ1-1; 10 positions match TRBD1. Trimming cost V 9 bases and J 1 base; bases outside gene matches: 8. The germline CDR1 and CDR2 sequences are LNHDA and SQIVND (reference sequence). The CDR3 length is 15 residues. DNA for the CDR3: TGTGCCAGCCAAGACAGGGGGCTAAAGAACACTGAAGCTTTCTTT. Protein: CASQDRGLKNTEAFF.

CDR3 protein: CASSQEAGENTGELFF. The CDR3 coding sequence is TGTGCCAGCAGCCAAGAGGCCGGGGAGAACACCGGGGAGCTGTTTTTT. This chain connects TRBV3-1 (or the pseudogene TRBV3-2) to TRBJ2-2; a weak D match, TRBD2 (5 bases). V was clipped by 0 bases and J by 1 base, with 9 bases between them. Germline CDR1 and CDR2: LGHDT and YNNKEL (reference sequence). The CDR3 is 16 amino acids.

This chain joins TRBV2 and TRBJ2-2, with D maybe TRBD1 (6 bases). Per germline, CDR1 SNHLY and CDR2 FYNNEI. The CDR3 runs to 14 residues. V was trimmed by 2 bases and J by 5 bases, leaving 9 bases between them. Here the CDR3 reads CASSETGSTGELFF. CDR3 nucleotides: TGTGCCAGCAGTGAAACAGGGTCAACCGGGGAGCTGTTTTTT.

This sequence joins TRBV11-3 and TRBJ1-1; TRBD1 is a possible D gene (5 bases). The CDR3 runs 13 residues. Between the trimmed V and J ends, which lost 4 bases and 0 bases, there was a span of 6 bases. The germline CDR1 and CDR2 sequences are SGHNT and YENEEA. The CDR3 bases are TGTGCCAGCAGCTCGGGGGTGAACACTGAAGCTTTCTTT. Its protein product is CASSSGVNTEAFF.

This clone was seen more than once but under ten times. The chain couples TRBV19 to TRBJ2-5; a possible D gene is TRBD2 (6 bases). The V and J ends lost 3 bases and 2 bases respectively, with 10 bases between them. The germline CDR1 and CDR2 sequences are LNHDA and SQIVND (reference sequence). The CDR3 is made up of 14 amino acids. The CDR3 here is CASSINRGQETQYF. The CDR3 DNA reads TGTGCCAGTAGTATCAACCGGGGGCAAGAGACCCAGTACTTC.